This T cell receptor (beta chain) was found in a study of tumor-infiltrating lymphocytes in primary liver carcinoma. With respect to this clonotype: A much more abundant neighbour one base away suggests this may be a read error.

With a constant-region primer, TCR beta cDNA was made from 450 to 500 ng of total RNA. Researchers made the TCR beta libraries by running three nested multiplex PCR rounds with slightly modified ARM-PCR. TCRdb reprocessed the multiplex PCR reads with MiXCR, giving one entry per CDR3 protein. The data contain about 30,000 distinct CDR3 sequences, around 66% of them singletons. Extraction of RNA together with DNA used about 17-34 mg of unsorted bulk tissue. This clonotype was obtained from a woman aged 30 to 39 with primary liver carcinoma and hepatitis B virus infection. Sequencing input: liver tumor tissue from sampling region 3. The subset here: tumor region T3, left-lateral pole.

CDR3 region: CASSPGQLENIQYF. CDR3 sequence (DNA): TGTGCCAGCTCACCGGGACAGCTGGAAAACATTCAGTACTTC. The V and J genes are TRBV18 and TRBJ2-4; 7 positions agree with TRBD1. The CDR3 consists of 14 residues. CDR1 is KGHSH and CDR2 is LQKENI in the germline V gene. Losses at the gene ends were 3 bases for V and 5 bases for J; bases not matched to a gene: 4.